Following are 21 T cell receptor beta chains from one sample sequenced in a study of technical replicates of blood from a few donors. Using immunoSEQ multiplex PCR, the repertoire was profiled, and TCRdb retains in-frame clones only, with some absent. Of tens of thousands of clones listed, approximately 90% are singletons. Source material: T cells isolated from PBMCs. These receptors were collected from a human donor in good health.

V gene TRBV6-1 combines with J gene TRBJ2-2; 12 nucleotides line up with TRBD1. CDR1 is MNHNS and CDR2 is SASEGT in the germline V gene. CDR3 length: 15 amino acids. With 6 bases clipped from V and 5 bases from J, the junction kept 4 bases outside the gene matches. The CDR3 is CASSGTGGFTGELFF. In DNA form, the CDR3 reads TGTGCCAGCAGCGGGACAGGGGGCTTTACCGGGGAGCTGTTTTTT.

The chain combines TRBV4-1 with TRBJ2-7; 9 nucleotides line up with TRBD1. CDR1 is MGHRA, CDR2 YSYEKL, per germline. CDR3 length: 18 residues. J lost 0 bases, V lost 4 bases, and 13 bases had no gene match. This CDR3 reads CASSPLGTGSHSSYEQYF. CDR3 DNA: TGCGCCAGCAGCCCGCTCGGGACAGGGTCCCACAGCTCCTACGAGCAGTACTTC.

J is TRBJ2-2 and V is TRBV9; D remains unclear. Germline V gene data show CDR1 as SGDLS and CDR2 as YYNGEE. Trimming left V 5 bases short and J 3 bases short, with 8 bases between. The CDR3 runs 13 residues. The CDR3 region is CASSFHYTGELFF. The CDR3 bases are TGTGCCAGCAGTTTTCACTACACCGGGGAGCTGTTTTTT.

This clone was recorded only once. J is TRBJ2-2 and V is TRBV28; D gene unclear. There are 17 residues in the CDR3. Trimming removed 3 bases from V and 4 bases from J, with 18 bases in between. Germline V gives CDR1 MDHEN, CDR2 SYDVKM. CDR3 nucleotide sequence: TGTGCCAGCAGTTTCCTTATCGGTGCGGTTCTCACCGGGGAGCTGTTTTTT. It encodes CASSFLIGAVLTGELFF. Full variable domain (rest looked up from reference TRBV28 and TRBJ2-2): DVKVTQSSRYLVKRTGEKVFLECVQDMDHENMFWYRQDPGLGLRLIYFSYDVKMKEKGDIPEGYSVSREKKERFSLILESASTNQTSMYLCASSFLIGAVLTGELFFGEGSRLTVL.

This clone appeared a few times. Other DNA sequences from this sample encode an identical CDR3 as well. The DNA of the CDR3 is TGCGCCAGCAGCTTGAGCTCGGGTAGCTCCTACGAGCAGTACTTC. Translating it yields CASSLSSGSSYEQYF. J is TRBJ2-7 and V is TRBV5-1; no clear D gene. The ends were cut back, 1 base at V and 0 bases at J, with 11 bases in the middle. The CDR3 totals 15 residues. Germline V gene data show CDR1 as SGHRS and CDR2 as YFSETQ.

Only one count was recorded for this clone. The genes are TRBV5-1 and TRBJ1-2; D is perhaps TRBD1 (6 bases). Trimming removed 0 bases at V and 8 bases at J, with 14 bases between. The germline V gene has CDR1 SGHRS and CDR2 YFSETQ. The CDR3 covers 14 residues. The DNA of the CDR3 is TGCGCCAGCAGCTTGGGCCGGGGGGCGGAAGGCTACACCTTC. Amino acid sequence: CASSLGRGAEGYTF.

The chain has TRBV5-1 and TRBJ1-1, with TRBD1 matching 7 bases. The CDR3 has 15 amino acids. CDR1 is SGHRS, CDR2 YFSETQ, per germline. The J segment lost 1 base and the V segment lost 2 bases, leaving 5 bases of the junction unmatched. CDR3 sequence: CASSFNRGPNTEAFF. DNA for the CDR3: TGCGCCAGCAGCTTTAACAGGGGACCGAACACTGAAGCTTTCTTT. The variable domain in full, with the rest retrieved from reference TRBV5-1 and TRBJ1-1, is KAGVTQTPRYLIKTRGQQVTLSCSPISGHRSVSWYQQTPGQGLQFLFEYFSETQRNKGNFPGRFSGRQFSNSRSEMNVSTLELGDSALYLCASSFNRGPNTEAFFGQGTRLTVV.

The chain's CDR3 is CSAPKERGDTQYF. CDR3 nucleotides: TGCAGCGCCCCTAAAGAGCGGGGAGATACGCAGTATTTT. The chain has TRBV29-1 and TRBJ2-3; 7 bases are a match to TRBD2. Per germline, CDR1 SQVTM and CDR2 ANQGSEA. The CDR3 length is 13 residues. The trim removed 7 bases at V and 5 bases at J, leaving 9 bases unmatched.

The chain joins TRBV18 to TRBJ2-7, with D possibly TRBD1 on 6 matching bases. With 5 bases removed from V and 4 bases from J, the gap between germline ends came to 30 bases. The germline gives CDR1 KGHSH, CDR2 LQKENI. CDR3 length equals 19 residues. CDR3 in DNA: TGTGCCAGCTCATCAACACCAGGATCGATAGGGGGACCGGGGTACGAGCAGTACTTC. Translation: CASSSTPGSIGGPGYEQYF.

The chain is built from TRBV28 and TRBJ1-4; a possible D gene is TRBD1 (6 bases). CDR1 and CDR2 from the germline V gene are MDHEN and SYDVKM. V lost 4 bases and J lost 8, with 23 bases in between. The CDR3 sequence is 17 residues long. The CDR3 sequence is CASSSLDRLPGFEKLFF. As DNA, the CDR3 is TGTGCCAGCAGTTCGCTTGACAGGCTACCTGGGTTCGAAAAACTGTTTTTT.

Here the CDR3 reads CASTLEGTVNTGELFF. The CDR3 region has the DNA TGTGCCAGTACCCTGGAAGGGACAGTAAACACCGGGGAGCTGTTTTTT. This sequence joins TRBV19 and TRBJ2-2, with 7 bases aligning to TRBD1. Trimming at V came to 7 bases and at J to 2 bases, leaving 10 bases not matched to a gene. The CDR3 is made up of 16 amino acids. The germline CDR1 and CDR2 sequences are LNHDA and SQIVND (reference sequence).

This CDR3 reads CASSSQKNTEAFF. CDR3 bases: TGTGCCAGCAGCTCTCAGAAGAACACTGAAGCTTTCTTT. The rearrangement links TRBV7-3 to TRBJ1-1, with no clear D. This CDR3 contains 13 residues. Trimming left V 4 bases short and J 1 base short, with 7 bases between. CDR1 is SGHTA and CDR2 is FQGTGA in the germline V gene.

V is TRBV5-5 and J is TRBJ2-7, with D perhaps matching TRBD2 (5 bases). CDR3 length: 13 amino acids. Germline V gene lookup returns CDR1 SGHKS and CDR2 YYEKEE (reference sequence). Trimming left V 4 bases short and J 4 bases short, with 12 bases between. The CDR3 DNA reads TGTGCCAGCAGCAATTTAGCGAGGTACGAGCAGTACTTC. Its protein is CASSNLARYEQYF.

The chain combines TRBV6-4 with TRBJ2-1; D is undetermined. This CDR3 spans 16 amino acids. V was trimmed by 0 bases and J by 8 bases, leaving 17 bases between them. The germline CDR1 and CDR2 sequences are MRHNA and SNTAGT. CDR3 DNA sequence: TGTGCCAGCAGTGACTCGTCTTGGAGTCCCCGGTATGAGCAGTTCTTC. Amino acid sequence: CASSDSSWSPRYEQFF.

As DNA, the CDR3 is TGCAGCGTTGAACCAGGGACTAGCGGAATGTTGGAGCAGTTCTTC. Translated, it gives CSVEPGTSGMLEQFF. The chain uses TRBV29-1 and TRBJ2-1; TRBD2 matches at 11 bases. Germline assignment: CDR1 SQVTM and CDR2 ANQGSEA. V dropped 2 bases and J dropped 10; count of bases not matched to a gene: 10. This CDR3 spans 15 amino acids.

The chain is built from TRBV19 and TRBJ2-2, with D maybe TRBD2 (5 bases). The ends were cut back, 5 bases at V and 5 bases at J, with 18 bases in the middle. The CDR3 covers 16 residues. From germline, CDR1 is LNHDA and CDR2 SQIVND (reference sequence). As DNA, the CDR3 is TGTGCCAGTAGTGACTATGCGGTCGGTGGAACCGGGGAGCTGTTTTTT. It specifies CASSDYAVGGTGELFF.

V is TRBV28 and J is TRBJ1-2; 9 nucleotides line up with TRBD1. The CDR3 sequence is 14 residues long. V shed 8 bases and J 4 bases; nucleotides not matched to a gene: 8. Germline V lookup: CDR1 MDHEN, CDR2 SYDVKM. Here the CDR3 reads CASRWTGVLYGYTF. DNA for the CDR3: TGTGCCAGCCGCTGGACAGGGGTACTCTATGGCTACACCTTC.

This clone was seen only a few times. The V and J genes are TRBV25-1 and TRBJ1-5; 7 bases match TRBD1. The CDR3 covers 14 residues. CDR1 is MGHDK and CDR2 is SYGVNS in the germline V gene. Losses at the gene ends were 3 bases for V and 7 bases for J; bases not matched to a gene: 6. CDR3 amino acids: CASSETGFHQPQHF. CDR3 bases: TGTGCCAGCAGTGAGACAGGGTTCCACCAGCCCCAGCATTTT.

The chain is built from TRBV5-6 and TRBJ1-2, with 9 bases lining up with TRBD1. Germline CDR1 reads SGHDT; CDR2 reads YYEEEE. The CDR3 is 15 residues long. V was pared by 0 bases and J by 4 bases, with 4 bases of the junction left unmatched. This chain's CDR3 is CASSLDLQGAYGYTF. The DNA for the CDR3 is TGTGCCAGCAGCTTGGATCTACAGGGGGCCTATGGCTACACCTTC.

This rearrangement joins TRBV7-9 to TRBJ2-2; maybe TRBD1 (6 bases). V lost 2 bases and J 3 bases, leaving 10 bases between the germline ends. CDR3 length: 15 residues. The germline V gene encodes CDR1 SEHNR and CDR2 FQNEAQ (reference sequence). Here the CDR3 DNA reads TGTGCCAGCAGCTTAACAGGGTATGACACCGGGGAGCTGTTTTTT. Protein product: CASSLTGYDTGELFF.

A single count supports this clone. The CDR3 DNA is TGTGCCGGTTCGGGGGAGGGCTATGGCTACACCTTC. Protein sequence: CAGSGEGYGYTF. The chain is built from TRBV6-6 and TRBJ1-2, with a tentative D call TRBD1 (5 bases). This CDR3 is built from 12 residues. From germline, CDR1 is MNHNY and CDR2 SVGAGI (reference sequence). The V gene lost 11 bases and the J gene lost 4 bases, with 14 bases spanning the gap.